What follows are 26 T cell receptor beta chains derived from one specimen sequenced in a study of blood T cells in healthy people across ages. It was with a sample-barcoded 5' primer and a J-beta primer mix that a second PCR of roughly 7 to 11 cycles was run. MiXCR, run by TCRdb on the 5' RACE reads, gives a single entry per CDR3 protein. The sample includes more than 800,000 distinct CDR3 sequences, around 43% of them seen just once. Sequenced: blood. The origin of the receptors is a woman between 55 and 75 years old in good health.

This clonotype appeared a single time. The chain joins TRBV16 to TRBJ1-6; 7 positions match TRBD1. The CDR3 is 13 amino acids. J lost 10 bases, V lost 4 bases, and 4 bases had no gene match. CDR1 is KGHSY, CDR2 FQNENV, per germline. In nucleotides, the CDR3 is TGTGCCAGCAGCCCTCAGGGGGGGTCACCCCTCCACTTT. Protein sequence: CASSPQGGSPLHF.

The chain recombines TRBV20-1 with TRBJ2-3, with a weak D call TRBD2 (6 bases). Trimming cost V 4 bases and J 2 bases, with 16 bases left between them. Germline loops: CDR1 DFQATT, CDR2 SNEGSKA (reference sequence). The CDR3 is 15 amino acids. CDR3: CSATKPGEDTDTQYF. The DNA of the CDR3 is TGCAGTGCTACAAAACCGGGAGAGGACACAGATACGCAGTATTTT.

This chain links TRBV27 with TRBJ1-1; no clear D gene. This CDR3 comprises 11 residues. Germline CDR1 and CDR2: MNHEY and SMNVEV (reference sequence). The V end was cut by 11 bases, the J end by 9 bases, with 16 bases between. Written as DNA, the CDR3 is TGTGCCGGCAAGCTCGACGGTAAAGCTTTCTTT. Its protein is CAGKLDGKAFF.

The rearrangement joins TRBV18 to TRBJ2-3; 7 bases are shared with TRBD2. With V trimmed by 2 bases and J by 5 bases, 10 bases remained unmatched. The CDR3 runs to 16 residues. CDR1 is KGHSH, CDR2 LQKENI, per germline. For the CDR3, the DNA is TGTGCCAGCTCACCAACCGCAGGGAGGGGCGGAGATACGCAGTATTTT. Protein: CASSPTAGRGGDTQYF.

This clonotype was observed once. The V and J genes are TRBV5-1 and TRBJ2-1; unclear D gene. V lost 0 bases and J 2 bases, leaving 9 bases between the germline ends. The CDR3 runs to 15 residues. CDR1 and CDR2 from the germline V gene are SGHRS and YFSETQ. CDR3 DNA: TGCGCCAGCAGCTTGGCTAGATCCACCTACAATGAGCAGTTCTTC. It encodes CASSLARSTYNEQFF.

V gene TRBV20-1 combines with J gene TRBJ2-1; tentative D call: TRBD2 (6 bases). The CDR3 sequence is 15 residues long. V was shortened by 0 bases and J by 6 bases, with 15 bases between the two germline ends. From germline, CDR1 is DFQATT and CDR2 SNEGSKA (reference sequence). In DNA, the CDR3 is TGCAGTGCTAGAGATCGGCGGGGATGGTCCAATGAGCAGTTCTTC. Protein product: CSARDRRGWSNEQFF.

This clonotype showed up just a few times. The rearrangement links TRBV12-5 to TRBJ2-3; D is unresolved. The CDR3 has 12 amino acids. In germline, CDR1 is LGHNT, CDR2 FRNRAP. V was trimmed by 5 bases and J by 3 bases, leaving 6 bases between them. The CDR3 loop is CASGPTTDTQYF. The CDR3 DNA reads as TGTGCTAGTGGTCCAACTACAGATACGCAGTATTTT. The full variable domain, rest sourced from reference TRBV12-5 and TRBJ2-3, is DARVTQTPRHKVTEMGQEVTMRCQPILGHNTVFWYRQTMMQGLELLAYFRNRAPLDDSGMPKDRFSAEMPDATLATLKIQPSEPRDSAVYFCASGPTTDTQYFGPGTRLTVL.

The genes are TRBV10-3 and TRBJ2-2, with TRBD2 matching 9 bases. V lost 6 bases and J lost 5; bases outside the gene matches: 10. CDR1 and CDR2 (germline): ENHRY, SYGVKD. This CDR3 has 16 residues. CDR3: CAISTVAGVPTGELFF. DNA for the CDR3: TGTGCCATCAGCACAGTAGCGGGAGTCCCGACCGGGGAGCTGTTTTTT.

The sample holds one count of this clonotype. V and J are TRBV29-1 and TRBJ1-2; TRBD1 aligns across 7 bases. Per the germline V gene, CDR1 is SQVTM and CDR2 is ANQGSEA. Trimming cost V 5 bases and J 8 bases; bases outside gene matches: 8. The CDR3 consists of 12 residues. The CDR3 reads CSVRGGVEGYTF. CDR3 nucleotide sequence: TGCAGCGTTAGAGGGGGCGTAGAGGGCTACACCTTC.

Ten or more counts support this clonotype. This chain joins TRBV7-2 and TRBJ1-2, with D tentatively TRBD1 (5 bases). Germline CDR1 SGHTA, CDR2 FQGNSA. The CDR3 is made up of 12 amino acids. Trimming removed 8 bases at V and 0 bases at J, with 7 bases between. CDR3 sequence reads: CASGQTNYGYTF. CDR3 sequence (DNA): TGTGCCAGCGGACAAACTAACTATGGCTACACCTTC.

There are many counts of this clonotype. J is TRBJ2-3 and V is TRBV28, with 8 bases lining up with TRBD1. Germline trimming cut 4 bases from V and 3 bases from J; bases unmatched to any gene: 6. Germline V gives CDR1 MDHEN, CDR2 SYDVKM. CDR3 length: 15 residues. The CDR3 DNA reads TGTGCCAGCAGTTCCTGGACAGGGCGGACAGATACGCAGTATTTT. Translation: CASSSWTGRTDTQYF.

This clonotype was counted only a few times. A read error is possible here, since a much larger clone lies one base away. The chain employs TRBV3-1 and TRBJ2-1; D perhaps matches TRBD1 (5 bases). CDR3 size: 15 residues. Germline CDR1 and CDR2: LGHDT and YNNKEL (reference sequence). V dropped 3 bases and J dropped 7 bases, with 16 bases sitting between them. This CDR3 is CASSQMRVGRNEQFF. DNA of the CDR3: TGTGCCAGCAGCCAGATGCGAGTGGGGCGGAATGAGCAGTTCTTC.

The V call is TRBV28, the J call TRBJ2-5; D possibly corresponds to TRBD1 (5 bases). Germline V gene lookup returns CDR1 MDHEN and CDR2 SYDVKM. The CDR3 has 13 amino acids. Trimming removed 2 bases at V and 3 bases at J, with 7 bases between. The CDR3 sequence is CASSLTTEETQYF. Written as DNA, the CDR3 is TGTGCCAGCAGTTTAACGACAGAAGAGACCCAGTACTTC.

The chain links TRBV24-1 to TRBJ2-5; D may be TRBD2 (6 bases). The end of the DNA is better explained by TRBJ2-7, so the J call may be wrong. Germline assignment: CDR1 KGHDR and CDR2 SFDVKD. This CDR3 comprises 13 residues. This CDR3 reads CATIPGLAGEQYF. Written as DNA, the CDR3 is TGTGCCACCATTCCGGGACTTGCGGGCGAGCAGTACTTC.

This chain links TRBV9 with TRBJ1-4, with D possibly being TRBD1 (5 bases). Per the germline V gene, CDR1 is SGDLS and CDR2 is YYNGEE. This CDR3 region has 14 residues. Trimming removed 4 bases from V and 8 bases from J, with 15 bases in between. The CDR3 region is CASSPRDWGEKLFF. The CDR3 region has the DNA TGTGCCAGCAGCCCGCGGGACTGGGGCGAAAAACTGTTTTTT. Together with reference TRBV9 and TRBJ1-4, the CDR3 gives the full variable domain: DSGVTQTPKHLITATGQRVTLRCSPRSGDLSVYWYQQSLDQGLQFLIQYYNGEERAKGNILERFSAQQFPDLHSELNLSSLELGDSALYFCASSPRDWGEKLFFGSGTQLSVL.

The V and J genes are TRBV6-6 and TRBJ2-3, with a tentative D call TRBD2 (5 bases). Trimming shortened V by 6 bases and J by 7 bases, and 26 bases separated the two germline ends. This CDR3 contains 17 residues. CDR1 MNHNY and CDR2 SVGAGI come from the germline V gene (reference sequence). The CDR3 nucleotides read TGTGCCAGCAGCCCCCGGGGATCAGGAGCGGCGGTTAATACGCAGTATTTT. This encodes CASSPRGSGAAVNTQYF.

Only a few counts were recorded for this clonotype. The chain combines TRBV20-1 with TRBJ2-7, with 8 positions matching TRBD2. Germline lookup yields CDR1 DFQATT and CDR2 SNEGSKA (reference sequence). The CDR3 runs to 12 residues. V gave up 4 bases and J gave up 5 bases; unmatched junction bases: 4. The CDR3 DNA follows: TGCAGTGCTACCCCCGGGGGGGACGAGCAGTACTTC. Residues: CSATPGGDEQYF.

The chain combines TRBV29-1 with TRBJ1-2; D gene uncertain. This CDR3 has 12 amino acids. V lost 8 bases and J 8 bases, leaving 18 bases between the germline ends. Germline-derived CDR1 and CDR2 are SQVTM and ANQGSEA. The chain's CDR3 is CSTTSQGGGYTF. In nucleotides, the CDR3 is TGCAGCACCACAAGCCAAGGTGGAGGCTACACCTTC. Full variable domain (missing parts from reference TRBV29-1 and TRBJ1-2): SAVISQKPSRDICQRGTSLTIQCQVDSQVTMMFWYRQQPGQSLTLIATANQGSEATYESGFVIDKFPISRPNLTFSTLTVSNMSPEDSSIYLCSTTSQGGGYTFGSGTRLTVV.

This clonotype was observed once. The CDR3 loop reads CASSPPGHLQETQYF. The DNA for the CDR3 is TGCGCCAGCAGCCCCCCGGGACACCTCCAAGAGACCCAGTACTTC. J is TRBJ2-5 and V is TRBV5-1, with D possibly TRBD1 on 6 matching bases. Trimming pared 4 bases from V and 1 base from J, leaving 14 bases between. Germline assignment: CDR1 SGHRS and CDR2 YFSETQ. The CDR3 length is 15 residues.

This clonotype was seen only a few times. This chain uses TRBV3-1 with TRBJ1-2; D remains ambiguous. The CDR3 is 12 amino acids. CDR1 LGHDT and CDR2 YNNKEL come from the germline V gene (reference sequence). Trimming shortened V by 4 bases and J by 8 bases, and 11 bases separated the two germline ends. CDR3 DNA: TGTGCCAGCAGCCCCGCTAATGGGGGCTACACCTTC. Amino acids: CASSPANGGYTF.

The J gene is TRBJ2-3, the V gene TRBV14, with 9 bases identical to TRBD2. CDR1 and CDR2 (germline): SGHDN, FVKESK. J gave up 0 bases and V 4 bases, and 5 bases lay outside the gene matches. This CDR3 has 16 amino acids. This CDR3 is CASSLIAGASTDTQYF. In DNA form, the CDR3 reads TGTGCCAGCAGCCTAATAGCGGGGGCTAGCACAGATACGCAGTATTTT.

The V call is TRBV27, the J call TRBJ2-5; D ambiguous. The germline CDR1 and CDR2 sequences are MNHEY and SMNVEV (reference sequence). The germline V and J ends were trimmed by 4 bases and 1 base, with 7 bases remaining between them. This CDR3 comprises 13 residues. The DNA of the CDR3 is TGTGCCAGCAGTTCGTGGGCCCAAGAGACCCAGTACTTC. Its protein is CASSSWAQETQYF.

This clonotype showed up many times. The chain is built from TRBV29-1 and TRBJ2-3, with a tentative D call TRBD1 (5 bases). This CDR3 comprises 14 residues. Trimming took 4 bases from V and 0 from J, leaving 11 bases between them. Germline-derived CDR1 and CDR2 are SQVTM and ANQGSEA. The CDR3 nucleotides read TGCAGCGTTGTCAGGGCCCGTAGCACAGATACGCAGTATTTT. Protein: CSVVRARSTDTQYF.

This clonotype has just a few counts. This may arise from a read error, as a much more abundant clone is one base away. The chain is built from TRBV6-6 and TRBJ1-6; D remains ambiguous. CDR1 and CDR2 from the germline V gene are MNHNY and SVGAGI (reference sequence). The CDR3 runs to 13 residues. The CDR3 DNA follows: TGTGCCAGCAGTTATGACATCGGTTCACCCCCCCACTTT. It yields the protein CASSYDIGSPPHF.

The rearrangement joins TRBV12-3 or TRBV12-4 to TRBJ2-3, with D tentatively TRBD2 (5 bases). The CDR3 runs 17 residues. Between the trimmed V and J ends, which lost 3 bases and 4 bases, there was a span of 20 bases. The CDR3 is CASSFEVNNGDPDTQYF. For the CDR3, the DNA is TGTGCCAGCAGTTTTGAGGTCAACAACGGGGATCCAGATACGCAGTATTTT.

In this sample, this clonotype turned up many times. The chain employs TRBV29-1 and TRBJ2-3; no clear D. The CDR3 spans 12 residues. Trimming shortened V by 6 bases and J by 1 base, and 8 bases separated the two germline ends. Germline V lookup: CDR1 SQVTM, CDR2 ANQGSEA. The CDR3 nucleotides read TGCAGCGTGGGCGGCGGCACAGATACGCAGTATTTT. It codes for CSVGGGTDTQYF.